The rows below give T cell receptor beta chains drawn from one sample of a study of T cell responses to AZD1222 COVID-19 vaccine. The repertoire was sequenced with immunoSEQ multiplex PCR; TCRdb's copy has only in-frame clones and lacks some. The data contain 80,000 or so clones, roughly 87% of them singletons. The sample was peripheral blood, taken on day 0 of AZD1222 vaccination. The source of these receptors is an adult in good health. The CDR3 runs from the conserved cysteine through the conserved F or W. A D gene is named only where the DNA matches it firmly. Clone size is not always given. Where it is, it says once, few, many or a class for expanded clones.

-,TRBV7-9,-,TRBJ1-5,CASSLRVNQPQHF,TGTGCCAGCAGCTTAAGGGTTAATCAGCCCCAGCATTTT
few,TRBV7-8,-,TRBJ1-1,CASSLSAYTEAFF,TGTGCCAGCAGCCTCTCAGCTTACACTGAAGCTTTCTTT
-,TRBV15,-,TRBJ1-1,CATSKFLSSARQSNTEAFF,TGTGCCACCAGCAAATTCTTATCCTCGGCGCGACAGAGTAACACTGAAGCTTTCTTT
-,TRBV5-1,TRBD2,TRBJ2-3,CASSVSGARGTDTQYF,TGCGCCAGCAGCGTAAGCGGGGCCCGGGGCACAGATACGCAGTATTTT
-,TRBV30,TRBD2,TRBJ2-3,CAWGASGRVADTQYF,TGTGCCTGGGGAGCTAGCGGGAGGGTTGCAGATACGCAGTATTTT
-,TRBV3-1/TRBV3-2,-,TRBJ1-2,CASSQEMEGVVGYGYTF,TGTGCCAGCAGCCAAGAGATGGAGGGGGTGGTCGGCTATGGCTACACCTTC
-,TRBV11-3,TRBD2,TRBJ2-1,CASSFGTSEHNEQFF,TGTGCCAGCAGCTTCGGGACTAGCGAACACAATGAGCAGTTCTTC
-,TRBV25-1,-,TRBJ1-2,CASSESEDSYGYTF,TGTGCCAGCAGTGAATCGGAGGACAGCTATGGCTACACCTTC
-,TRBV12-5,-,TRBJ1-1,CASGPSRRERAFF,TGTGCTAGTGGTCCTTCCCGTCGGGAGAGGGCTTTCTTT
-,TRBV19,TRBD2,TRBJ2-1,CASSIGREGGNEQFF,TGTGCCAGTAGTATAGGGCGGGAGGGGGGTAATGAGCAGTTCTTC
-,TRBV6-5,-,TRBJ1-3,CASSISGTGQNTIYF,TGTGCCAGCAGTATTTCCGGGACCGGACAAAACACCATATATTTT
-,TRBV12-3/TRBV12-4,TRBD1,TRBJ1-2,CASSGRDRYGYTF,TGTGCCAGCAGTGGACGGGACAGATATGGCTACACCTTC
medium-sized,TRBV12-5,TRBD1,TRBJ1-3,CASGHGTVSGNTIYF,TGTGCTAGTGGTCATGGGACAGTCTCTGGAAACACCATATATTTT
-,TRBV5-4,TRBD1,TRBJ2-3,CASSLGGLSTDTQYF,TGTGCCAGCAGCTTAGGGGGCTTAAGCACAGATACGCAGTATTTT
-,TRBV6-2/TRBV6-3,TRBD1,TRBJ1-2,CASSYSDTGANYGYTF,TGTGCCAGCAGTTACTCGGATACAGGGGCCAACTATGGCTACACCTTC
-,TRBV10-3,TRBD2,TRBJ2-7,CAISETSGTYEQYF,TGTGCCATCAGTGAGACTAGCGGGACCTACGAGCAGTACTTC
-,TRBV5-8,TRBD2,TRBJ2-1,CASSSGLAGVNEQFF,TGTGCCAGCAGCTCGGGACTAGCGGGAGTCAATGAGCAGTTCTTC
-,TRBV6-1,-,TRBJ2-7,CASSETRDYEQYF,TGTGCCAGCAGTGAAACCAGAGACTACGAGCAGTACTTC
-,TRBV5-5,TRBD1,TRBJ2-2,CASSHRDRGNTGELFF,TGTGCCAGCAGCCACCGGGACAGGGGTAACACCGGGGAGCTGTTTTTT
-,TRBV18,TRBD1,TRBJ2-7,CASSPLKTGLEQYF,TGTGCCAGCTCACCACTCAAGACAGGGCTCGAGCAGTACTTC
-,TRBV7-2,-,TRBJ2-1,CASSLGGFNNEQFF,TGTGCCAGCAGCTTAGGGGGTTTTAACAATGAGCAGTTCTTC
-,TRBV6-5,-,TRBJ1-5,CASSYGGGSQPQHF,TGTGCCAGCAGTTACGGGGGAGGGAGTCAGCCCCAGCATTTT
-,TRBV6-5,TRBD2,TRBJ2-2,CASSYTSEHTGELFF,TGTGCCAGCAGTTACACTAGCGAACACACCGGGGAGCTGTTTTTT
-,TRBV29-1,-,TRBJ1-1,CSVDRSMNTEAFF,TGCAGCGTTGATCGCAGTATGAACACTGAAGCTTTCTTT